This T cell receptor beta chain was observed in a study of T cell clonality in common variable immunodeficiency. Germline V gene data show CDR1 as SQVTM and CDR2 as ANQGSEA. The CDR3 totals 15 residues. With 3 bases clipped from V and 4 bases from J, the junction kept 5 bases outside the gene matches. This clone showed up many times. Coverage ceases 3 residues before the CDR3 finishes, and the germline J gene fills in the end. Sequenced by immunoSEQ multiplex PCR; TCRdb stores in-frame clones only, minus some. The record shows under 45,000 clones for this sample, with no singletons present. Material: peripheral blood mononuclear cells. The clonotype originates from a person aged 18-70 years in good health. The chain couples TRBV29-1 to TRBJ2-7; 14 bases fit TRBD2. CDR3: CSVDGTSGSLYEQYF. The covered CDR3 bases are TGCAGCGTTGATGGGACTAGCGGGAGTCTGTACGAG.